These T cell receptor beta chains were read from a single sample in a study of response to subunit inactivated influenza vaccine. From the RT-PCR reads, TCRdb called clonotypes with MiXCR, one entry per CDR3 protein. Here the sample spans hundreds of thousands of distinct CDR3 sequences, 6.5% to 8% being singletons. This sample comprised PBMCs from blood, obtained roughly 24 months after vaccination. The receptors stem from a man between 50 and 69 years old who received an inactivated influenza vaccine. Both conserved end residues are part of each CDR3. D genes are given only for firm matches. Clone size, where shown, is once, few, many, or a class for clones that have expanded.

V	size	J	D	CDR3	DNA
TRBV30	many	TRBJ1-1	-	CAGNQGGTEAFF	TGTGCCGGGAACCAGGGAGGCACTGAAGCTTTCTTT
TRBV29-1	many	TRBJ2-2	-	CSVEETIGELFF	TGCAGCGTTGAAGAGACGATCGGGGAGCTGTTTTTT
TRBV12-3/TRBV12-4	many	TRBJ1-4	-	CASNSGEEKLFF	TGTGCCAGCAATTCGGGAGAAGAAAAACTGTTTTTT
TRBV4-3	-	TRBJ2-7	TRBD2	CASSQGGLAGTYEQYF	TGCGCCAGCAGCCAAGGCGGTCTAGCGGGAACCTACGAGCAGTACTTC
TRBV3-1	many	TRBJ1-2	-	CASRSSSGYTF	TGTGCCAGCAGGTCGAGCAGCGGCTACACCTTC
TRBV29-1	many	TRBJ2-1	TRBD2	CSVGRDNEQFF	TGCAGCGTAGGGAGGGACAATGAGCAGTTCTTC
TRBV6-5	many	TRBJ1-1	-	CASSPSNTEAFF	TGTGCCAGCAGTCCGAGTAACACTGAAGCTTTCTTT
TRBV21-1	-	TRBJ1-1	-	CASSKGSRVPNTEAFF	TGTGCCAGCAGCAAAGGGTCGAGGGTCCCCAACACTGAAGCTTTCTTT
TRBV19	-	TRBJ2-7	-	CAGSPAGGLVKRGSYEQYF	TGTGCCGGTAGTCCGGCAGGGGGCTTGGTCAAGCGGGGGAGCTACGAGCAGTACTTC
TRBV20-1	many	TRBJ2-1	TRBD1	CSARGTGGYNEQFF	TGCAGTGCTAGAGGGACAGGGGGATACAATGAGCAGTTCTTC
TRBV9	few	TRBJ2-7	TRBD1	CASSIGTGGNEQYF	TGTGCCAGCAGCATCGGGACAGGGGGCAACGAGCAGTACTTC
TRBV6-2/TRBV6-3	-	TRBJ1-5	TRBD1	CASSSGQGVPPGRNQPQHF	TGTGCCAGCAGTTCGGGACAGGGAGTACCTCCGGGGCGCAATCAGCCCCAGCATTTT
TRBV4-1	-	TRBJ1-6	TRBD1	CASSEGQGNYNSPLHF	TGCGCCAGCAGCGAAGGACAGGGGAACTATAATTCACCCCTCCACTTT
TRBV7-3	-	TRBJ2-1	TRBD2	CASSRSGSFTNEQFF	TGTGCCAGCAGCCGAAGCGGGAGTTTTACCAATGAGCAGTTCTTC
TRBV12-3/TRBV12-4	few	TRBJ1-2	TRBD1	CASSPDRGIGYTF	TGTGCCAGCAGCCCCGACAGGGGGATCGGCTACACCTTC
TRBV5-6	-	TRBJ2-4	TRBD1	CASSFSGTATLAKNIQYF	TGTGCCAGCAGCTTTTCCGGGACAGCCACCTTAGCCAAAAACATTCAGTACTTC
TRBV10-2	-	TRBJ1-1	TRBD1	CASSEADRGDTEAFF	TGCGCCAGCAGTGAGGCTGACAGGGGGGACACTGAAGCTTTCTTT
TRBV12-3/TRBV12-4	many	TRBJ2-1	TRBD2	CASRGLAGGPGEQFF	TGTGCCAGCAGGGGACTAGCGGGAGGGCCGGGTGAGCAGTTCTTC
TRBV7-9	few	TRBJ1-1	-	CASSLAGGHNTEAFF	TGTGCCAGCAGCTTAGCGGGGGGGCATAACACTGAAGCTTTCTTT
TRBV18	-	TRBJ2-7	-	CASSPRSPYEQYF	TGTGCCAGCTCACCACGGAGCCCATACGAGCAGTACTTC
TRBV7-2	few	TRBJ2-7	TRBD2	CASSLLGSGSSYEQYF	TGTGCCAGCAGCTTATTGGGTAGCGGGAGCTCCTACGAGCAGTACTTC
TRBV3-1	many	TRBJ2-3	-	CASSLRPPHLTDTQYF	TGTGCCAGCAGCCTTCGGCCTCCGCATCTCACAGATACGCAGTATTTT
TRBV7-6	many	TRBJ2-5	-	CASSWNLMYQETQYF	TGTGCCAGCAGCTGGAACCTGATGTACCAAGAGACCCAGTACTTC
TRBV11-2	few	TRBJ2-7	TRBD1	CASGMDRSSYEQYF	TGTGCCAGCGGGATGGACAGGTCGTCCTACGAGCAGTACTTC
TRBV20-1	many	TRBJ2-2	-	CSARDGRGAGELFF	TGCAGTGCTAGAGATGGGAGAGGTGCCGGGGAGCTGTTTTTT
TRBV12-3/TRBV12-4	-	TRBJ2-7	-	CASSPVRGEQYF	TGTGCCAGCAGCCCCGTACGGGGCGAGCAGTACTTC
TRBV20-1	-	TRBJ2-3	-	CSASADTDTQYF	TGCAGTGCTAGCGCAGACACAGATACGCAGTATTTT
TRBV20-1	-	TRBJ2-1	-	CSARDRGTFNNEQFF	TGCAGTGCTAGAGATCGGGGCACTTTTAACAATGAGCAGTTCTTC
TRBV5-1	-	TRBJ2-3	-	CASSWTPGLQYF	TGCGCCAGCAGCTGGACCCCAGGGTTGCAGTATTTT
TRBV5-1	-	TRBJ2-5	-	CASSLAGTLQETQYF	TGCGCCAGCAGCTTGGCGGGGACCTTACAAGAGACCCAGTACTTC
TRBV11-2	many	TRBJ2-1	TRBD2	CASSSRSGIGNEQFF	TGTGCCAGCAGCTCACGGAGCGGGATCGGGAATGAGCAGTTCTTC
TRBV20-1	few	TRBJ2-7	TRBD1	CSARDGTGYDEQYF	TGCAGTGCTAGAGACGGGACAGGGTACGACGAGCAGTACTTC
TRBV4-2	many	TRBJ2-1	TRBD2	CASSQEGIAGGNFF	TGTGCCAGCAGCCAAGAAGGGATAGCGGGGGGAAACTTCTTC
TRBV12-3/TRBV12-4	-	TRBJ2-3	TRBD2	CASNRGLANSLRQYF	TGTGCCAGCAACCGGGGACTAGCGAATTCCCTAAGGCAGTATTTT
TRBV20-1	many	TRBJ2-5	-	CSARRQQETQYF	TGCAGTGCTAGAAGGCAGCAAGAGACCCAGTACTTC
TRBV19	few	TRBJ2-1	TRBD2	CASSIVAGGFNEQFF	TGTGCCAGTAGTATTGTAGCGGGAGGTTTTAATGAGCAGTTCTTC
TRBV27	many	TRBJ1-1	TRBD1	CASSTDRVHEAFF	TGTGCCAGCAGTACGGACAGGGTCCATGAAGCTTTCTTT
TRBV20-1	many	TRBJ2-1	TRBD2	CSARGAGGSYNEQFF	TGCAGTGCTAGGGGAGCGGGAGGCTCCTACAATGAGCAGTTCTTC
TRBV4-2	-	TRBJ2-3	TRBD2	CASSQDIGLAAFTDTQYF	TGTGCCAGCAGCCAAGACATCGGACTAGCGGCATTCACAGATACGCAGTATTTT
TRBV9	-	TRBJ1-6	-	CASSVDPSSYNSPLHF	TGTGCCAGCAGCGTAGATCCGAGCTCCTATAATTCACCCCTCCACTTT
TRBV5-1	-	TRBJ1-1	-	CASSLGGVERTEAFF	TGCGCCAGCAGCTTGGGAGGGGTCGAGAGAACTGAAGCTTTCTTT
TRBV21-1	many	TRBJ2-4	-	CASTRPEGGVAKNIQYF	TGTGCCAGCACCAGACCCGAAGGGGGGGTTGCCAAAAACATTCAGTACTTC
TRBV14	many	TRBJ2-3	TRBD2	CASRRRGGTDTQYF	TGTGCCAGCCGCCGCCGGGGGGGGACAGATACGCAGTATTTT
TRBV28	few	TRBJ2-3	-	CASSFLRGPTDTQYF	TGTGCCAGCAGTTTCCTTAGGGGCCCCACAGATACGCAGTATTTT
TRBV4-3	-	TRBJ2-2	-	CASSQARDSLNTGELFF	TGCGCCAGCAGCCAAGCTCGGGACTCCTTAAACACCGGGGAGCTGTTTTTT
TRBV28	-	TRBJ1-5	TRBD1	CASDSGQWNNQPQHF	TGTGCCAGCGACTCGGGACAGTGGAACAATCAGCCCCAGCATTTT
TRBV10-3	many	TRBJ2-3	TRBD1	CAIGRDRGRTDTQYF	TGTGCCATCGGTAGGGACAGGGGGCGAACAGATACGCAGTATTTT
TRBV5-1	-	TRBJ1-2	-	CASSLAPMNYGYTF	TGCGCCAGCAGCTTAGCGCCGATGAACTATGGCTACACCTTC
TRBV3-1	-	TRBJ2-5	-	CASSSTLETQYF	TGTGCCAGCAGCTCTACTTTGGAGACCCAGTACTTC
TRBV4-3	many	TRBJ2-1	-	CASSSDGVSYNEQFF	TGCGCCAGCAGCTCCGACGGAGTCTCCTACAATGAGCAGTTCTTC
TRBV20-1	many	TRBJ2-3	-	CSATGIGDTQYF	TGCAGTGCTACTGGAATAGGAGATACGCAGTATTTT
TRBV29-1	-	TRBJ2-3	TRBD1	CSVDLGQSDTQYF	TGCAGCGTTGATTTGGGACAGTCAGATACGCAGTATTTT
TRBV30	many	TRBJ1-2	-	CAWSGIRAENYGYTF	TGTGCCTGGAGTGGGATTAGGGCAGAGAACTATGGCTACACCTTC
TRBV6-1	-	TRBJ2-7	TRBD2	CASSAPSGRDPYEQYF	TGTGCCAGCAGTGCACCTAGCGGGAGGGATCCCTACGAGCAGTACTTC
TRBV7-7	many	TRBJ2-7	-	CASSLTGAGEQYF	TGTGCCAGCAGCTTAACTGGTGCCGGAGAGCAGTACTTC
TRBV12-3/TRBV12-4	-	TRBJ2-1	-	CASTFRPSYNEQFF	TGTGCCAGCACCTTCAGGCCTTCCTACAATGAGCAGTTCTTC
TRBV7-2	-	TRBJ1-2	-	CASSEQQGNYGYTF	TGTGCCAGCAGCGAACAGCAGGGTAACTATGGCTACACCTTC
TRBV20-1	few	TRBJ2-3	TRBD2	CSASSTSGGAGDTQYF	TGCAGTGCTAGTTCGACTAGCGGGGGGGCGGGAGATACGCAGTATTTT
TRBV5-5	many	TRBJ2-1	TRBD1	CASSLQGWPYNEQFF	TGTGCCAGCAGCCTACAGGGGTGGCCTTACAATGAGCAGTTCTTC